This passage covers 22 T cell receptor beta chains from one sample sequenced in a study of PD-L1 blockade in urothelial cancer. Repertoires were generated with immunoSEQ multiplex PCR, while TCRdb's copy carries only in-frame clones and drops some. The data contain some 100,000 clones, over 80% of them singletons. This material consisted of PBMCs, taken around atezolizumab (anti-PD-L1) treatment. These receptors originate from a woman older than 75 with urothelial cancer.

The genes are TRBV2 and TRBJ2-1, with 8 bases lining up with TRBD1. The CDR3 has 15 residues. Losses at the gene ends were 2 bases for V and 6 bases for J; bases not matched to a gene: 6. In germline, CDR1 is SNHLY, CDR2 FYNNEI. This CDR3 is CASSERDRSANEQFF. For the CDR3, the DNA is TGTGCCAGCAGTGAAAGGGACAGGTCCGCCAATGAGCAGTTCTTC.

This chain uses TRBV28 with TRBJ1-2; tentative D call: TRBD1 (5 bases). From germline, CDR1 is MDHEN and CDR2 SYDVKM. The V end was cut by 5 bases, the J end by 8 bases, with 12 bases between. This CDR3 contains 12 residues. CDR3 DNA: TGTGCCAGCAGTCCCAGACAGTCAGGCTACACCTTC. This gives the protein CASSPRQSGYTF.

This clone was recorded only once. This sequence joins TRBV11-2 and TRBJ2-1, with TRBD2 identical over 11 bases. The junction had 7 bases not matched to a gene; V was cut back by 5 bases and J by 10 bases. This CDR3 has 14 residues. Looked up from germline, CDR1 is SGHAT and CDR2 is FQNNGV. The CDR3 sequence: CASSRGTSGKEQFF. In DNA, the CDR3 is TGTGCCAGCAGCCGGGGGACTAGCGGAAAAGAGCAGTTCTTC. The full variable domain, its missing parts supplied by reference TRBV11-2 and TRBJ2-1, is EAGVAQSPRYKIIEKRQSVAFWCNPISGHATLYWYQQILGQGPKLLIQFQNNGVVDDSQLPKDRFSAERLKGVDSTLKIQPAKLEDSAVYLCASSRGTSGKEQFFGPGTRLTVL.

This chain links TRBV5-4 with TRBJ1-1; D gene uncertain. V lost 2 bases and J 0 bases, leaving 11 bases between the germline ends. Germline values: CDR1 SGHNT, CDR2 YYREEE (reference sequence). There are 15 residues in the CDR3. The CDR3 region has the DNA TGTGCCAGCAGCTTCTCCGCGGGTATGAACACTGAAGCTTTCTTT. Its translation: CASSFSAGMNTEAFF. The whole variable domain, filled in from reference TRBV5-4 and TRBJ1-1, reads ETGVTQSPTHLIKTRGQQVTLRCSSQSGHNTVSWYQQALGQGPQFIFQYYREEENGRGNFPPRFSGLQFPNYSSELNVNALELDDSALYLCASSFSAGMNTEAFFGQGTRLTVV.

The chain is built from TRBV27 and TRBJ2-5; 7 bases fit TRBD2. V gave up 6 bases and J gave up 2 bases; unmatched junction bases: 3. Germline assignment: CDR1 MNHEY and CDR2 SMNVEV (reference sequence). The CDR3 sequence is 13 residues long. The CDR3 region has the DNA TGTGCCAGCAGGTGGGAGGGGCAAGAGACCCAGTACTTC. Amino acid sequence: CASRWEGQETQYF.

This sequence joins TRBV2 and TRBJ1-5; a possible D gene is TRBD1 (5 bases). V lost 3 bases and J lost 0, with 9 bases in between. Per germline, CDR1 SNHLY and CDR2 FYNNEI. CDR3 size: 15 residues. CDR3 bases: TGTGCCAGCAGTGACGGGGGGAATAGCAATCAGCCCCAGCATTTT. It encodes CASSDGGNSNQPQHF.

This clone has a handful of counts. CDR3 region: CASNPAGAEAFF. CDR3 DNA sequence: TGTGCCAGCAACCCGGCGGGGGCTGAAGCTTTCTTT. The rearrangement joins TRBV5-6 to TRBJ1-1; a possible D gene is TRBD1 (5 bases). The germline CDR1 and CDR2 sequences are SGHDT and YYEEEE. This CDR3 has 12 amino acids. Trimming stripped 6 bases from V and 6 bases from J, with 12 bases between.

This chain connects TRBV2 to TRBJ1-1; 8 nucleotides line up with TRBD1. Germline CDR1 SNHLY, CDR2 FYNNEI. V lost 4 bases and J lost 7; bases outside the gene matches: 2. This CDR3 has 12 amino acids. The CDR3 coding sequence is TGTGCCAGCAGTGGACAGGGGTATGAAGCTTTCTTT. This encodes CASSGQGYEAFF.

The chain combines TRBV27 with TRBJ2-1; 14 nucleotides agree with TRBD2. The CDR3 sequence is 17 residues long. Germline trimming cut 5 bases from V and 5 bases from J; bases unmatched to any gene: 8. Germline assignment: CDR1 MNHEY and CDR2 SMNVEV (reference sequence). The CDR3 loop reads CASSPGTSGRINNEQFF. The CDR3 region has the DNA TGTGCCAGCAGTCCCGGGACTAGCGGGAGAATCAACAATGAGCAGTTCTTC.

The V gene is TRBV19, the J gene TRBJ1-4; TRBD1 is a possible D gene (6 bases). Trimming took 5 bases from V and 7 from J, leaving 11 bases between them. The CDR3 loop spans 13 amino acids. Germline V gene data show CDR1 as LNHDA and CDR2 as SQIVND (reference sequence). CDR3 coding DNA: TGTGCCAGTAGTCAGGGGTTGGGTGAAAAACTGTTTTTT. It codes for CASSQGLGEKLFF. The full variable domain, rest sourced from reference TRBV19 and TRBJ1-4, is DGGITQSPKYLFRKEGQNVTLSCEQNLNHDAMYWYRQDPGQGLRLIYYSQIVNDFQKGDIAEGYSVSREKKESFPLTVTSAQKNPTAFYLCASSQGLGEKLFFGSGTQLSVL.

The chain has TRBV5-5 and TRBJ1-4, with 9 bases identical to TRBD1. This CDR3 has 14 residues. Germline V CDR1 and CDR2: SGHKS, YYEKEE (reference sequence). Trimming at V came to 3 bases and at J to 5 bases, leaving 2 bases not matched to a gene. As DNA, the CDR3 is TGTGCCAGCAGCTCAGGGACAGGGAATGAAAAACTGTTTTTT. Protein sequence: CASSSGTGNEKLFF.

On this clone itself: Distinct nucleotide sequences in the sample also encode this CDR3. The chain recombines TRBV18 with TRBJ2-7; 8 bases line up with TRBD1. This CDR3 is built from 15 residues. The V gene end was trimmed by 1 base and the J gene end by 2 bases; junction bases not matched to a gene: 4. CDR1 KGHSH and CDR2 LQKENI come from the germline V gene. For the CDR3, the DNA is TGTGCCAGCTCACCACAGGACAGGGCTACCTACGAGCAGTACTTC. The encoded protein is CASSPQDRATYEQYF.

The gene calls are TRBV27 and TRBJ2-7; possibly TRBD1 for D (6 bases). This CDR3 comprises 13 residues. The ends were cut back, 4 bases at V and 3 bases at J, with 10 bases in the middle. Germline V gene data show CDR1 as MNHEY and CDR2 as SMNVEV (reference sequence). CDR3 region: CASSYSTGYEQYF. The CDR3 coding sequence is TGTGCCAGCAGTTACTCGACAGGCTACGAGCAGTACTTC.

The CDR3 sequence is CASSRDRGGTEAFF. CDR3 nucleotides: TGTGCCAGCAGCCGAGACAGGGGGGGCACTGAAGCTTTCTTT. The V gene is TRBV6-1, the J gene TRBJ1-1; 9 positions match TRBD1. The V and J ends lost 6 bases and 4 bases, in that order; junction bases with no gene match: 6. This CDR3 has 14 residues. CDR1 is MNHNS and CDR2 is SASEGT in the germline V gene.

The chain joins TRBV27 to TRBJ1-5; a weak D match, TRBD1 (6 bases). The V end was cut by 8 bases, the J end by 0 bases, with 17 bases between. CDR1 and CDR2 (germline): MNHEY, SMNVEV (reference sequence). CDR3 length equals 16 residues. The CDR3 nucleotides read TGTGCCAGCGCGGTCAGGGGCCCATATAGCAATCAGCCCCAGCATTTT. Residues: CASAVRGPYSNQPQHF.

The chain joins TRBV5-4 to TRBJ2-3; 7 nucleotides match TRBD2. V was pared by 0 bases and J by 2 bases, with 12 bases of the junction left unmatched. The CDR3 runs to 18 residues. CDR1 is SGHNT and CDR2 is YYREEE in the germline V gene (reference sequence). CDR3 DNA sequence: TGTGCCAGCAGCTTGGACCCACTGACTAGCAGTTCCACAGATACGCAGTATTTT. It translates to CASSLDPLTSSSTDTQYF.

Only a few counts were recorded for this clone. The chain recombines TRBV15 with TRBJ2-5, with D perhaps matching TRBD1 (6 bases). Germline CDR1 and CDR2: LNHNV and YYDKDF (reference sequence). V was trimmed by 0 bases and J by 5 bases, leaving 10 bases between them. This CDR3 is 14 amino acids long. CDR3 residues: CATSRDQGSETQYF. The CDR3 region has the DNA TGTGCCACCAGCAGAGATCAGGGGTCGGAGACCCAGTACTTC.

The chain combines TRBV28 with TRBJ2-2, with D unresolved. With 5 bases removed from V and 2 bases from J, the gap between germline ends came to 3 bases. The CDR3 length is 12 residues. Germline V gene lookup returns CDR1 MDHEN and CDR2 SYDVKM. The CDR3 protein is CASSLNTGELFF. The CDR3 coding sequence is TGTGCCAGCAGTCTTAACACCGGGGAGCTGTTTTTT.

This clone was detected once. The rearrangement uses TRBV4-1 and TRBJ2-1; a possible D gene is TRBD1 (5 bases). With 4 bases removed from V and 2 bases from J, the gap between germline ends came to 15 bases. From germline, CDR1 is MGHRA and CDR2 YSYEKL. This CDR3 has 16 amino acids. CDR3 loop: CASSPSQGIAYNEQFF. CDR3 nucleotide sequence: TGCGCCAGCAGCCCTTCCCAGGGAATTGCCTACAATGAGCAGTTCTTC.

The chain couples TRBV19 to TRBJ1-5, with D perhaps TRBD1 (6 bases). The CDR3 sequence is 14 residues long. Trimming took off 8 bases at V and 6 bases at J, with 17 bases between the two ends. CDR1 is LNHDA, CDR2 SQIVND, per germline (reference sequence). The CDR3 region has the DNA TGTGCCAGTGAGAGGGGGGGCGTAGTTCAGCCCCAGCATTTT. Translated: CASERGGVVQPQHF. Full variable domain (missing parts from reference TRBV19 and TRBJ1-5): DGGITQSPKYLFRKEGQNVTLSCEQNLNHDAMYWYRQDPGQGLRLIYYSQIVNDFQKGDIAEGYSVSREKKESFPLTVTSAQKNPTAFYLCASERGGVVQPQHFGDGTRLSIL.

V gene TRBV25-1 combines with J gene TRBJ2-7; TRBD2 agrees at 13 bases. CDR3 length equals 15 residues. The trim removed 4 bases at V and 6 bases at J, leaving 6 bases unmatched. Germline V gene lookup returns CDR1 MGHDK and CDR2 SYGVNS. CDR3 sequence: CASSATSGRAAEQYF. For the CDR3, the DNA is TGTGCCAGCAGTGCCACTAGCGGGAGGGCCGCCGAGCAGTACTTC.

The rearrangement links TRBV18 to TRBJ2-1, with 11 bases fitting TRBD2. Germline V gene data show CDR1 as KGHSH and CDR2 as LQKENI. V shed 2 bases and J 7 bases; nucleotides not matched to a gene: 10. The length of the CDR3 is 17 residues. This CDR3 is CASSPGVTSGTGNEQFF. The CDR3 DNA is TGTGCCAGCTCACCAGGGGTGACTAGCGGGACTGGTAATGAGCAGTTCTTC.